This TCR beta chain was captured in a study of PD-1 blockade in classical Hodgkin lymphoma. The CDR3 length is 13 residues. Deletions cut 0 bases from V and 0 bases from J, with 4 bases between. CDR1 is SGDLS and CDR2 is YYNGEE in the germline V gene. Sample time point: cycle 4 day 1 (C4D1), after more than five weeks of nivolumab. In every patient, relapse followed autologous stem cell transplantation, while exposure to brentuximab vedotin differed. Repertoires were generated with immunoSEQ multiplex PCR, while TCRdb's copy carries only in-frame clones and drops some. The sample yields around 50,000 clones, 90% seen once.

This specimen consisted of peripheral blood mononuclear cells (PBMCs), obtained before the fourth cycle of nivolumab. This sequence joins TRBV9 and TRBJ2-7; no clear D gene. This sequence was found in a human donor with classical Hodgkin lymphoma. CDR3 protein: CASSVATSYEQYF. The CDR3 region has the DNA TGTGCCAGCAGCGTAGCTACCTCCTACGAGCAGTACTTC.